One and the same sample provided the 18 T cell receptor beta chains below, sequenced in a study of blood T cell repertoires in COVID-19. Repertoires were generated with immunoSEQ multiplex PCR, while TCRdb's copy carries only in-frame clones and drops some. Altogether hundreds of thousands of clones are present, 85% to 90% being singletons, with the ten largest covering roughly 2.5%. The specimen sequenced was PBMCs or T cells enriched from blood (not recorded which). The receptors originated from a woman aged 18-29 years who had recovered from COVID-19.

The chain couples TRBV7-9 to TRBJ2-2; D perhaps matches TRBD1 (5 bases). The ends were cut back, 5 bases at V and 6 bases at J, with 16 bases in the middle. Germline assignment: CDR1 SEHNR and CDR2 FQNEAQ (reference sequence). CDR3 size: 15 residues. The CDR3: CASSPHQGLAGELFF. For the CDR3, the DNA is TGTGCCAGCAGCCCCCACCAGGGCCTGGCCGGGGAGCTGTTTTTT.

The table lists this clone with a count of one. The rearrangement joins TRBV6-5 to TRBJ1-2; a weak D match, TRBD1 (5 bases). The germline V gene has CDR1 MNHEY and CDR2 SVGAGI. V was pared by 4 bases and J by 8 bases, with 14 bases between. The CDR3 sequence is 13 residues long. In nucleotides, the CDR3 is TGTGCCAGCAGTTCCCCATCCGGGGGGGGCTACACCTTC. The encoded protein is CASSSPSGGGYTF.

This clone came up once. The J gene is TRBJ2-2, the V gene TRBV19; 11 bases fit TRBD2. V lost 4 bases, J lost 5 bases, and 9 bases stayed unmatched. CDR1 is LNHDA and CDR2 is SQIVND in the germline V gene (reference sequence). This CDR3 has 17 residues. Here the CDR3 DNA reads TGTGCCAGTAGTACGGCGGGACTAGCGGCGGGGACCGGGGAGCTGTTTTTT. This translates into CASSTAGLAAGTGELFF.

This chain connects TRBV2 to TRBJ1-4; 9 bases are a match to TRBD1. The CDR3 totals 16 residues. Germline-derived CDR1 and CDR2 are SNHLY and FYNNEI. The V gene end was trimmed by 4 bases and the J gene end by 0 bases; junction bases not matched to a gene: 3. The CDR3 DNA is TGTGCCAGCAGTGTAGGACAGGGGCCAACTAATGAAAAACTGTTTTTT. Translation: CASSVGQGPTNEKLFF.

This rearrangement joins TRBV19 to TRBJ1-5; D is uncertain. The germline gives CDR1 LNHDA, CDR2 SQIVND (reference sequence). This CDR3 has 17 residues. The V and J ends lost 3 bases and 2 bases respectively, with 17 bases between them. The CDR3 bases are TGTGCCAGTAGTATTCGGTTGCCCACTAGAGGCAATCAGCCCCAGCATTTT. Protein: CASSIRLPTRGNQPQHF.

V and J are TRBV12-5 and TRBJ1-5, with D possibly TRBD1 on 5 matching bases. Germline V gene sequence: CDR1 LGHNT, CDR2 FRNRAP. Trimming took 5 bases from V and 1 from J, leaving 15 bases between them. The CDR3 is made up of 16 amino acids. The CDR3 DNA is TGTGCTAGTGGTCTAACGGGGGGAATAAGCAATCAGCCCCAGCATTTT. This sequence encodes CASGLTGGISNQPQHF.

This chain connects TRBV7-9 to TRBJ1-2; D call uncertain. The CDR3 is made up of 14 amino acids. CDR1 is SEHNR, CDR2 FQNEAQ, per germline (reference sequence). With 3 bases removed from V and 5 bases from J, the gap between germline ends came to 13 bases. The CDR3 sequence: CASSFGDRGYGYTF. The CDR3 DNA reads as TGTGCCAGCAGCTTCGGGGATCGCGGATATGGCTACACCTTC.

The J gene is TRBJ2-3, the V gene TRBV19, with 9 nucleotides matching TRBD2. The CDR3 is made up of 15 amino acids. Germline V gene lookup returns CDR1 LNHDA and CDR2 SQIVND (reference sequence). V was clipped by 6 bases and J by 6 bases; unmatched bases: 10. CDR3 in amino acids: CASRGLERGDDTQYF. The CDR3 DNA follows: TGTGCCAGTAGGGGTTTGGAGCGGGGGGATGATACGCAGTATTTT.

As to this clone: At the DNA level, this CDR3 is encoded by other sequences in the same sample as well. The chain has TRBV18 and TRBJ1-1; D perhaps matches TRBD1 (5 bases). Trimming pared 3 bases from V and 3 bases from J, leaving 8 bases between. Germline V gene lookup returns CDR1 KGHSH and CDR2 LQKENI. The CDR3 length is 13 residues. The CDR3 sequence: CASSPGGDTEAFF. The CDR3 nucleotides read TGTGCCAGCTCACCGGGAGGGGACACTGAAGCTTTCTTT.

This clone was detected a few times. V gene TRBV27 combines with J gene TRBJ2-6; TRBD1 agrees at 7 bases. V lost 6 bases and J lost 4; bases outside the gene matches: 6. In germline, CDR1 is MNHEY, CDR2 SMNVEV (reference sequence). The CDR3 is made up of 15 amino acids. CDR3 in DNA: TGTGCCAGCAGACCAGGGGGTTGGGGGGCCAACGTCCTGACTTTC. It translates to CASRPGGWGANVLTF.

This chain links TRBV18 with TRBJ2-7; D possibly corresponds to TRBD2 (5 bases). The CDR3 covers 15 residues. Looked up from germline, CDR1 is KGHSH and CDR2 is LQKENI. V lost 6 bases, J lost 4 bases, and 19 bases lay in between. The CDR3 is CASSLRDLGIYEQYF. DNA of the CDR3: TGTGCCAGCTCCCTTCGGGATTTGGGCATATACGAGCAGTACTTC.

The chain is built from TRBV2 and TRBJ1-4; 7 bases match TRBD1. In germline, CDR1 is SNHLY, CDR2 FYNNEI. The CDR3 has 15 residues. J was trimmed by 2 bases and V by 6 bases; bases with no gene match: 6. The CDR3 nucleotides are TGTGCCAGCAGCGAGGACAGGACCACTAATGAAAAACTGTTTTTT. Translating it yields CASSEDRTTNEKLFF.

The J gene is TRBJ2-7, the V gene TRBV9, with a tentative D call TRBD2 (7 bases). The CDR3 totals 16 residues. Trimming removed 0 bases at V and 3 bases at J, with 16 bases between. The V gene's germline CDR1 is SGDLS and CDR2 YYNGEE. The CDR3 DNA reads as TGTGCCAGCAGCGTAGATAAATGGGAGGGGGACTACGAGCAGTACTTC. Its protein product is CASSVDKWEGDYEQYF.

The chain combines TRBV5-1 with TRBJ2-7, with 8 bases identical to TRBD2. Germline CDR1 reads SGHRS; CDR2 reads YFSETQ. After removal of 5 bases from V and 0 bases from J, the junction contained 7 bases not matched to a gene. The length of the CDR3 is 15 residues. The CDR3 sequence: CASREAGVSSYEQYF. CDR3 in DNA: TGCGCCAGCAGGGAAGCGGGAGTGTCCTCCTACGAGCAGTACTTC.

V usage is TRBV25-1 and J usage is TRBJ1-6; 8 bases are a match to TRBD1. CDR1 and CDR2 (germline): MGHDK, SYGVNS. CDR3 length: 15 residues. With 6 bases clipped from V and 8 bases from J, the junction kept 9 bases outside the gene matches. The CDR3 loop reads CASRLGQGSDSPLHF. The CDR3 DNA reads TGTGCCAGCAGGTTAGGACAGGGTTCGGATTCACCCCTCCACTTT.

The chain uses TRBV4-1 and TRBJ1-1; D may be TRBD1 (6 bases). The CDR3 spans 14 residues. CDR1 and CDR2 (germline): MGHRA, YSYEKL. The ends were cut back, 5 bases at V and 4 bases at J, with 14 bases in the middle. The CDR3 DNA sequence: TGCGCCAGCAGCTTACAGGGCTGGAGCACTGAAGCTTTCTTT. This sequence encodes CASSLQGWSTEAFF.

This clone appeared a single time. The chain couples TRBV2 to TRBJ1-5; D call uncertain. Trimming removed 4 bases at V and 4 bases at J, with 8 bases between. Germline-derived CDR1 and CDR2 are SNHLY and FYNNEI. The CDR3 loop spans 13 amino acids. The CDR3 sequence is CASSVSVNQPQHF. The CDR3 DNA reads TGTGCCAGCAGTGTCTCGGTAAATCAGCCCCAGCATTTT. Filled out from reference TRBV2 and TRBJ1-5, the complete variable domain reads EPEVTQTPSHQVTQMGQEVILRCVPISNHLYFYWYRQILGQKVEFLVSFYNNEISEKSEIFDDQFSVERPDGSNFTLKIRSTKLEDSAMYFCASSVSVNQPQHFGDGTRLSIL.

The V and J genes are TRBV20-1 and TRBJ1-6; 7 bases match TRBD1. This CDR3 has 15 amino acids. Germline CDR1 DFQATT, CDR2 SNEGSKA (reference sequence). With V trimmed by 3 bases and J by 4 bases, 6 bases remained unmatched. The CDR3 loop is CSASMGQQYNSPLHF. The DNA for the CDR3 is TGCAGTGCTAGTATGGGACAGCAGTATAATTCACCCCTCCACTTT.